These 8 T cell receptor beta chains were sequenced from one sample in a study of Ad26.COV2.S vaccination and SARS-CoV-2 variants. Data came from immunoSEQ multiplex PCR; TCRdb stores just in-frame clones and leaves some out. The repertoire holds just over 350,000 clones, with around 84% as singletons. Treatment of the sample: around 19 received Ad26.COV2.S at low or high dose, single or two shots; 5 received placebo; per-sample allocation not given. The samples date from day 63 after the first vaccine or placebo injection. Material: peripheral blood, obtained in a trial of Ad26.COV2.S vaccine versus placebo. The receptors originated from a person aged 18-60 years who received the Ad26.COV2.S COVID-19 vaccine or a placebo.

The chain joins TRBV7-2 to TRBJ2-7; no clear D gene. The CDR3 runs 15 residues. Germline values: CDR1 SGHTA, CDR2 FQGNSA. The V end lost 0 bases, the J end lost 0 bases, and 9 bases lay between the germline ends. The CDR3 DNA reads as TGTGCCAGCAGCTTAGCGCTGGGCAGCTCCTACGAGCAGTACTTC. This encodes CASSLALGSSYEQYF.

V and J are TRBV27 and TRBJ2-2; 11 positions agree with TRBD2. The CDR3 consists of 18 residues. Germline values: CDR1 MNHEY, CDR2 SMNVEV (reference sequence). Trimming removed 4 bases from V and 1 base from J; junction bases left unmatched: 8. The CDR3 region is CASSSPAGLAENTGELFF. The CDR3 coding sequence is TGTGCCAGCAGTTCCCCAGCGGGACTAGCGGAGAACACCGGGGAGCTGTTTTTT.

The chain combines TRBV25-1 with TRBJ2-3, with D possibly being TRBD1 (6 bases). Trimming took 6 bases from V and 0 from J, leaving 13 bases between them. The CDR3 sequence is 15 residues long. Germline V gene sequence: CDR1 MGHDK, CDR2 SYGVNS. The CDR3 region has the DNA TGTGCCAGCAGAAAGGGGGTAGATAGCACAGATACGCAGTATTTT. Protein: CASRKGVDSTDTQYF.

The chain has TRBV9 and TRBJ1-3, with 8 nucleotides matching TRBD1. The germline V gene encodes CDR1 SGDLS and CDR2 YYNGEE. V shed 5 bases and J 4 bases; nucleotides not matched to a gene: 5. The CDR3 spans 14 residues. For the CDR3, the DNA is TGTGCCAGCAGAGATGGACAGGGAGGAAACACCATATATTTT. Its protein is CASRDGQGGNTIYF.

CDR3 amino acids: CASSSVAGASYEQYF. In nucleotides, the CDR3 is TGCGCCAGCAGCTCGGTAGCGGGAGCCAGCTACGAGCAGTACTTC. The rearrangement links TRBV5-1 to TRBJ2-7; TRBD2 matches at 9 bases. In germline, CDR1 is SGHRS, CDR2 YFSETQ. The CDR3 loop spans 15 amino acids. V shed 3 bases, J shed 3 bases, and the junction held 7 bases outside the gene matches.

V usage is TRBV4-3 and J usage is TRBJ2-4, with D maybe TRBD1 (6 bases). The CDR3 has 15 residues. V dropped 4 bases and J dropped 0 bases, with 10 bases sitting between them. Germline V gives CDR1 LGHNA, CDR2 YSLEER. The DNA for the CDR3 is TGCGCCAGCAGCCCAACAGGGAAAGCCAAAAACATTCAGTACTTC. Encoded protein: CASSPTGKAKNIQYF.

The CDR3, as DNA: TGTGCCATCAGCCCCGTGGGGGATACGCAGTATTTT. Amino acids: CAISPVGDTQYF. This chain links TRBV10-3 with TRBJ2-3; D is uncertain. CDR3 length equals 12 residues. Germline V gene data show CDR1 as ENHRY and CDR2 as SYGVKD. The ends were cut back, 6 bases at V and 6 bases at J, with 10 bases in the middle.

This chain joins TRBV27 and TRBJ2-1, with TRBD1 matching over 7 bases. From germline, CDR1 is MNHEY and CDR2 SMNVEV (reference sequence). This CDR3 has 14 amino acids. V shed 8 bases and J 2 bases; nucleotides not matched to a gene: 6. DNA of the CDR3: TGTGCCAGCTCGGGACAGTACACCTACAATGAGCAGTTCTTC. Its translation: CASSGQYTYNEQFF.